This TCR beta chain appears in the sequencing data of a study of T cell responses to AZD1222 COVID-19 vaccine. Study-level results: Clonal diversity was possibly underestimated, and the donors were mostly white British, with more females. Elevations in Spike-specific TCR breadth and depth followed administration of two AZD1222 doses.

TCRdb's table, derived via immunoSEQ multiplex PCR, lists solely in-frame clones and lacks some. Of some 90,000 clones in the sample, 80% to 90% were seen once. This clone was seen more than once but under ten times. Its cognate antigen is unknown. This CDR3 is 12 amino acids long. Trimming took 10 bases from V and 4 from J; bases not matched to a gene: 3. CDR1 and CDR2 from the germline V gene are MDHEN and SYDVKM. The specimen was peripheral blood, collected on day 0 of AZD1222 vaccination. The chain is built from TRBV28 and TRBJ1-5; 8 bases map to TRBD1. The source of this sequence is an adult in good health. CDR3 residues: CATRGRNQPQHF. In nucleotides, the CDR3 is TGTGCCACCAGGGGGCGGAATCAGCCCCAGCATTTT.